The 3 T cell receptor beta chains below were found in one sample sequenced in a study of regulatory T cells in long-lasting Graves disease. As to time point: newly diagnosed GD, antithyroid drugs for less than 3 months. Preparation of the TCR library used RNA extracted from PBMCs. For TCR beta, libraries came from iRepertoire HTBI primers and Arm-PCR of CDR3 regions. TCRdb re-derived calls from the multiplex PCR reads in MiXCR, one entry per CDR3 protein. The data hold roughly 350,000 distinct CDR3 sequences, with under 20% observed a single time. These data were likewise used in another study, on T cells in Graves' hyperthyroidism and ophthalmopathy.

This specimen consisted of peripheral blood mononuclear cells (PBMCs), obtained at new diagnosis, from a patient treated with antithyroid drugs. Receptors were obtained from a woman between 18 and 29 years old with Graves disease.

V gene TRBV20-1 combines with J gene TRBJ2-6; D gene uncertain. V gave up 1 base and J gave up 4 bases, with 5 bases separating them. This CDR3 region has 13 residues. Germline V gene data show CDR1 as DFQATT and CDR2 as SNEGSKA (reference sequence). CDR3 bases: TGCAGTGCTAGAGTAACAGGGGCCAACGTCCTGACTTTC. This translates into CSARVTGANVLTF.

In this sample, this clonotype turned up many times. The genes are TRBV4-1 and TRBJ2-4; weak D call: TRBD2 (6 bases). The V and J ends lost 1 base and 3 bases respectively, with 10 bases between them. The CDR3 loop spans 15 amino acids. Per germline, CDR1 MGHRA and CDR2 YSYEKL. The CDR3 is CASSQVQGGKNIQYF. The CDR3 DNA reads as TGCGCCAGCAGCCAAGTTCAGGGAGGCAAAAACATTCAGTACTTC.

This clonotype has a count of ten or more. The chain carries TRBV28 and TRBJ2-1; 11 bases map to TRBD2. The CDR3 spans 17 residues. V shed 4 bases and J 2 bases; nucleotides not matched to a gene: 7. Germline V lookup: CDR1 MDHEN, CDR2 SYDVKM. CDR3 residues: CASSSLPLAGAYNEQFF. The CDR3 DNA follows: TGTGCCAGCAGTTCCCTCCCACTAGCGGGAGCCTACAATGAGCAGTTCTTC.